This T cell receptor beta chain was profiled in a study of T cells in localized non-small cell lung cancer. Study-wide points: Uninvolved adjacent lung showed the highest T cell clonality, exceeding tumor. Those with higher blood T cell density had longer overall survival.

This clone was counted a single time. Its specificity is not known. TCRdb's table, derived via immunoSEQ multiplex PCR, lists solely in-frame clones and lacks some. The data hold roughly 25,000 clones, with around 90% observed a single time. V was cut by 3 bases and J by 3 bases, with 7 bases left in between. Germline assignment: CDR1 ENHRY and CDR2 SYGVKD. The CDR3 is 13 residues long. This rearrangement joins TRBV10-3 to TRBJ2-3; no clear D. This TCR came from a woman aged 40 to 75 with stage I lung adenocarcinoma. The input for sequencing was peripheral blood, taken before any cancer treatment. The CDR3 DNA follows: TGTGCCATCAGTGAAAGGGTTACAGATACGCAGTATTTT. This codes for CAISERVTDTQYF.